This T cell receptor beta chain was captured by sequencing in a study of T cell responses to AZD1222 COVID-19 vaccine. Study-wide results and limits: Only 5 to 7 AZD1222 recipients tested seropositive at baseline. Targeting of unmutated variant regions was reportedly seen in nearly half of spike-specific TCRs.

Per germline, CDR1 LGHNA and CDR2 YSLEER. The V end was cut by 1 base, the J end by 0 bases, with 11 bases between. The CDR3 totals 16 residues. Comment on this clone: What it binds is not known.

Generated by immunoSEQ multiplex PCR, the TCRdb table keeps only in-frame clones and is missing some. The data contain around 170,000 clones, just over 90% of them singletons. The specimen comprised peripheral blood, sampled on day 0 of AZD1222 vaccination. The sequence derives from an adult in good health. This chain links TRBV4-3 with TRBJ2-3; no clear D gene. This CDR3 is CASSQVGIRSTDTQYF. CDR3 DNA sequence: TGCGCCAGCAGCCAAGTGGGGATTCGTAGCACAGATACGCAGTATTTT.